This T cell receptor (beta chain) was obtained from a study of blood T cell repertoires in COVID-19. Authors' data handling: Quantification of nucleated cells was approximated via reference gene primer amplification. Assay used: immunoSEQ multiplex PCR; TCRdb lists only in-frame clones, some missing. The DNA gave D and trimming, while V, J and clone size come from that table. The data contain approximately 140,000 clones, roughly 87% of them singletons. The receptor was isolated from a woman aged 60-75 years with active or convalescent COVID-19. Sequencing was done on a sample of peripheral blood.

The CDR3 DNA follows: TGTGCCAGCAGAAGAGAGACAGGGGTGGGTCAGCCCCAGCATTTT. Protein: CASRRETGVGQPQHF. This chain uses TRBV9 with TRBJ1-5; 8 bases agree with TRBD1. Per the germline V gene, CDR1 is SGDLS and CDR2 is YYNGEE. V shed 5 bases, J shed 6 bases, and the junction held 10 bases outside the gene matches. The length of the CDR3 is 15 residues. The full variable domain, its missing parts supplied by reference TRBV9 and TRBJ1-5, is DSGVTQTPKHLITATGQRVTLRCSPRSGDLSVYWYQQSLDQGLQFLIQYYNGEERAKGNILERFSAQQFPDLHSELNLSSLELGDSALYFCASRRETGVGQPQHFGDGTRLSIL.